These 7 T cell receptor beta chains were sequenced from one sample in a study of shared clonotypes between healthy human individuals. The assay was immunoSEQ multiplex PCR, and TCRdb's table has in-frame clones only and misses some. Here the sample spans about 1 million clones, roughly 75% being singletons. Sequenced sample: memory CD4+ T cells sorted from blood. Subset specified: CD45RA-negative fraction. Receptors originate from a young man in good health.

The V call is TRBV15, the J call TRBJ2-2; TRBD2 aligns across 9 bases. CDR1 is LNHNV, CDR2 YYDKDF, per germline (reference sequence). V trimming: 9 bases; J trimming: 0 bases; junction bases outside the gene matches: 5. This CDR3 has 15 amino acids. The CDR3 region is CATYSGRSNTGELFF. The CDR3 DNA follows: TGTGCCACGTATAGCGGGAGATCGAACACCGGGGAGCTGTTTTTT.

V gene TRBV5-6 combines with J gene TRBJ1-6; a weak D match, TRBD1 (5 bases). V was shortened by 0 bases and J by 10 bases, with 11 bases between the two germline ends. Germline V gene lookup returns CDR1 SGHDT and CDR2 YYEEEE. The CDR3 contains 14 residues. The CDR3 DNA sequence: TGTGCCAGCAGCTTGGGGGACCCCCCCTCACCCCTCCACTTT. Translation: CASSLGDPPSPLHF.

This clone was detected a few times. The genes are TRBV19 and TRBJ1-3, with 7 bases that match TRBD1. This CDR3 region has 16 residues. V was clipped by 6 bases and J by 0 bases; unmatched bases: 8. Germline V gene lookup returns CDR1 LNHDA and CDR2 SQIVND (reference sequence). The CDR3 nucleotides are TGTGCCAGTAGAGCATGGGACAGTAGCTCTGGAAACACCATATATTTT. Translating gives CASRAWDSSSGNTIYF. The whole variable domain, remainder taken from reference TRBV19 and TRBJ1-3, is DGGITQSPKYLFRKEGQNVTLSCEQNLNHDAMYWYRQDPGQGLRLIYYSQIVNDFQKGDIAEGYSVSREKKESFPLTVTSAQKNPTAFYLCASRAWDSSSGNTIYFGEGSWLTVV.

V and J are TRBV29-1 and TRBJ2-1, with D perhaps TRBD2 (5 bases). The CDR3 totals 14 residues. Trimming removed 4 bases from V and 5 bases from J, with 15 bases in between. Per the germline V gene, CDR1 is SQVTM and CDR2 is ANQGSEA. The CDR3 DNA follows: TGCAGCGTTGCGACCGGGAACAGTAACAATGAGCAGTTCTTC. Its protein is CSVATGNSNNEQFF.

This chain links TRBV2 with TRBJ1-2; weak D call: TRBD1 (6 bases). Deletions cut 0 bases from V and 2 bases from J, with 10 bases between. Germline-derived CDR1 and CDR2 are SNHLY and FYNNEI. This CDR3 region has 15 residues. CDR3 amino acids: CASSEARTENYGYTF. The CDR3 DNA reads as TGTGCCAGCAGTGAAGCGAGGACAGAGAACTATGGCTACACCTTC. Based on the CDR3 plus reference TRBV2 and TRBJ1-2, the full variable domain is EPEVTQTPSHQVTQMGQEVILRCVPISNHLYFYWYRQILGQKVEFLVSFYNNEISEKSEIFDDQFSVERPDGSNFTLKIRSTKLEDSAMYFCASSEARTENYGYTFGSGTRLTVV.

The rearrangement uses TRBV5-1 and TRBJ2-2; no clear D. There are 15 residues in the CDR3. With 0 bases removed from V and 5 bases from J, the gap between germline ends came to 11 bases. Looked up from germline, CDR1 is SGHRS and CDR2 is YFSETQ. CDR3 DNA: TGCGCCAGCAGCTTGGAACTATTCGGGACCGGGGAGCTGTTTTTT. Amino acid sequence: CASSLELFGTGELFF. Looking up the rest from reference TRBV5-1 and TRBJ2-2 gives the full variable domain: KAGVTQTPRYLIKTRGQQVTLSCSPISGHRSVSWYQQTPGQGLQFLFEYFSETQRNKGNFPGRFSGRQFSNSRSEMNVSTLELGDSALYLCASSLELFGTGELFFGEGSRLTVL.

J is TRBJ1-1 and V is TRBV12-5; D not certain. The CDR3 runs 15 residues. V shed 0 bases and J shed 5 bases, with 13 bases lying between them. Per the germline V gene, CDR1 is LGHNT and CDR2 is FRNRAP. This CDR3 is CASGLVLYEETEAFF. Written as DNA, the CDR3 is TGTGCTAGTGGTTTGGTACTGTATGAGGAAACTGAAGCTTTCTTT.